The TCR beta chain under discussion was sequenced for a study of T cells in localized non-small cell lung cancer. Notes on this clone: Antigen specificity is unknown.

Study outcomes and limitations: The study found T cell clonality highest in uninvolved adjacent lung, above tumor. In adjacent lung appeared a median approximately 57 of the top 100 tumor clones. Among blood samples, higher T cell density accompanied longer overall survival.

Data came from immunoSEQ multiplex PCR; TCRdb stores just in-frame clones and leaves some out. The repertoire includes some 52,000 clones, just over 85% of them detected once, and over 15% sits in the top ten. Trimming cost V 6 bases and J 0 bases; bases outside gene matches: 5. The germline V gene has CDR1 MNHNS and CDR2 SASEGT. The CDR3 covers 15 residues. This specimen was peripheral blood, taken before any cancer treatment. The clonotype comes from a male donor at least 60 years old with stage III squamous cell lung carcinoma. The chain couples TRBV6-1 to TRBJ2-7; 10 bases fit TRBD1. Here the CDR3 DNA reads TGTGCCAGCAGCGCCGGGACAGGGGCCTCCTACGAGCAGTACTTC. Protein product: CASSAGTGASYEQYF.